One and the same sample provided the 9 T cell receptor beta chains below, sequenced in a study of blood T cells in healthy people across ages. Sample-barcoded 5' priming and a J-beta primer mix drove a second PCR of about 6 to 12 cycles. TCRdb itself ran the 5' RACE reads through MiXCR, one entry per CDR3 protein. The table has around 940,000 distinct CDR3 sequences, roughly 51% seen once; the top ten hold 20% to 25%. Material for sequencing was blood. The source is a woman aged 55-69 years in good health.

The chain carries TRBV19 and TRBJ2-3, with TRBD2 matching over 9 bases. Germline V gene data show CDR1 as LNHDA and CDR2 as SQIVND (reference sequence). V trimming: 2 bases; J trimming: 7 bases; junction bases outside the gene matches: 7. The CDR3 has 15 amino acids. Here the CDR3 DNA reads TGTGCCAGTAGTATATCGGCGGGAGGGAGGAATACGCAGTATTTT. It translates to CASSISAGGRNTQYF. Drawing the rest from reference TRBV19 and TRBJ2-3, the complete variable domain is DGGITQSPKYLFRKEGQNVTLSCEQNLNHDAMYWYRQDPGQGLRLIYYSQIVNDFQKGDIAEGYSVSREKKESFPLTVTSAQKNPTAFYLCASSISAGGRNTQYFGPGTRLTVL.

CDR3 residues: CASSYLGPQYF. The CDR3 nucleotides are TGTGCCAGCAGCTACCTTGGACCCCAGTACTTC. The chain couples TRBV28 to TRBJ2-7; no clear D. The CDR3 runs 11 residues. The V gene's germline CDR1 is MDHEN and CDR2 SYDVKM. V gave up 6 bases and J gave up 10 bases, with 13 bases separating them.

The chain carries TRBV20-1 and TRBJ2-1; no clear D. This CDR3 is built from 14 residues. V dropped 6 bases and J dropped 0 bases, with 12 bases sitting between them. Germline V gene lookup returns CDR1 DFQATT and CDR2 SNEGSKA (reference sequence). This CDR3 reads CSAGRASSYNEQFF. The CDR3 DNA is TGCAGTGCAGGCCGAGCCAGCTCCTACAATGAGCAGTTCTTC.

The gene calls are TRBV4-3 and TRBJ2-1; TRBD2 matches 9 bases. Germline assignment: CDR1 LGHNA and CDR2 YSLEER. Trimming cost V 3 bases and J 9 bases; bases outside gene matches: 12. The CDR3 covers 16 residues. This CDR3 reads CASSQGLLAGTGEQFF. CDR3 sequence (DNA): TGCGCCAGCAGCCAGGGCCTCCTAGCGGGAACGGGTGAGCAGTTCTTC.

The chain combines TRBV7-2 with TRBJ2-7; 7 positions match TRBD2. V shed 4 bases, J shed 2 bases, and the junction held 8 bases outside the gene matches. Germline V gene lookup returns CDR1 SGHTA and CDR2 FQGNSA. The CDR3 contains 15 residues. The CDR3 reads CASSSVGEGTYEQYF. CDR3 DNA: TGTGCCAGCAGCTCCGTAGGGGAGGGGACCTACGAGCAGTACTTC.

The genes are TRBV28 and TRBJ1-6; the D is unclear. Per germline, CDR1 MDHEN and CDR2 SYDVKM. This CDR3 spans 13 amino acids. V dropped 1 base and J dropped 10 bases, with 8 bases sitting between them. DNA of the CDR3: TGTGCCAGCAGTTTATTTGGAACCTCACCCCTCCACTTT. Translation: CASSLFGTSPLHF.

This clonotype has ten or more counts. The gene calls are TRBV29-1 and TRBJ1-1, with D possibly TRBD1 on 6 matching bases. The CDR3 extends over 12 amino acids. Germline lookup yields CDR1 SQVTM and CDR2 ANQGSEA. Trimming took 7 bases from V and 1 from J, leaving 10 bases between them. The chain's CDR3 is CSARGTNTEAFF. In DNA form, the CDR3 reads TGCAGCGCAAGGGGGACGAACACTGAAGCTTTCTTT.

This chain links TRBV20-1 with TRBJ2-5, with D perhaps TRBD2 (6 bases). The J call is in doubt because the DNA end fits TRBJ2-7 better. Looked up from germline, CDR1 is DFQATT and CDR2 is SNEGSKA (reference sequence). This CDR3 has 15 amino acids. The CDR3 region is CSASINTGVPYEQYF. The CDR3 DNA reads TGCAGTGCTAGTATAAACACGGGGGTACCGTACGAGCAGTACTTC.

The rearrangement links TRBV7-9 to TRBJ2-5; 7 bases match TRBD1. V lost 10 bases to trimming and J lost 11 bases; unmatched junction nucleotides: 7. The CDR3 is 10 residues long. The germline gives CDR1 SEHNR, CDR2 FQNEAQ (reference sequence). The CDR3 protein is CATRGNEQYF. In DNA form, the CDR3 reads TGTGCCACCAGGGGGAATGAGCAGTACTTC.